A single sample is the source of the 30 T cell receptor beta chains below, sequenced in a study of blood T cell repertoires in COVID-19. Profiled with immunoSEQ multiplex PCR; TCRdb holds only in-frame clones, not every one. Here the sample spans tens of thousands of clones, more than 75% being singletons. Sample: peripheral blood. The receptors shown here come from a human donor with active COVID-19. The donor label of this sample is uncertain.

This chain joins TRBV25-1 and TRBJ2-5; D perhaps matches TRBD1 (5 bases). The CDR3 covers 16 residues. Between the trimmed V and J ends, which lost 6 bases and 4 bases, there was a span of 21 bases. The V gene's germline CDR1 is MGHDK and CDR2 SYGVNS. The CDR3 region is CASSATWQGLRETQYF. CDR3 in DNA: TGTGCCAGCAGCGCGACGTGGCAGGGTCTTCGAGAGACCCAGTACTTC.

V and J are TRBV5-1 and TRBJ2-3; maybe TRBD1 (5 bases). The CDR3 extends over 15 amino acids. Trimming removed 0 bases at V and 0 bases at J, with 8 bases between. From germline, CDR1 is SGHRS and CDR2 YFSETQ. CDR3 protein: CASSLGWGSTDTQYF. In DNA, the CDR3 is TGCGCCAGCAGCTTGGGGTGGGGCAGCACAGATACGCAGTATTTT.

The genes are TRBV7-6 and TRBJ1-1, with 7 positions matching TRBD1. This CDR3 contains 14 residues. J lost 1 base, V lost 4 bases, and 3 bases had no gene match. Germline CDR1 SGHVS, CDR2 FNYEAQ. The CDR3 reads CASSSTGPNTEAFF. The CDR3 DNA reads TGTGCCAGCAGCTCGACAGGGCCGAACACTGAAGCTTTCTTT.

V usage is TRBV15 and J usage is TRBJ2-7, with 13 bases that match TRBD2. The CDR3 is made up of 15 amino acids. Germline V lookup: CDR1 LNHNV, CDR2 YYDKDF (reference sequence). V was clipped by 5 bases and J by 4 bases; unmatched bases: 5. The CDR3 coding sequence is TGTGCCACCAGCTCCGGACTAGCGGGAGAGTACGAGCAGTACTTC. Translating gives CATSSGLAGEYEQYF.

This clone has only one observation. The chain is built from TRBV7-2 and TRBJ2-3; 8 nucleotides match TRBD2. V lost 7 bases, J lost 4 bases, and 7 bases stayed unmatched. Germline CDR1 is SGHTA and CDR2 is FQGNSA. The CDR3 extends over 14 amino acids. The CDR3 loop is CASNSRTSSDTQYF. As DNA, the CDR3 is TGTGCCAGCAACTCCCGGACTAGCTCAGATACGCAGTATTTT.

The J gene is TRBJ2-5, the V gene TRBV27; D might be TRBD1 (5 bases). This CDR3 is built from 15 residues. Germline V gene data show CDR1 as MNHEY and CDR2 as SMNVEV (reference sequence). Trimming removed 4 bases from V and 5 bases from J, with 17 bases in between. CDR3 protein: CASSSPTASPETQYF. CDR3 sequence (DNA): TGTGCCAGCAGTTCCCCGACAGCCAGTCCGGAGACCCAGTACTTC.

The chain has TRBV5-1 and TRBJ2-3, with 14 bases fitting TRBD2. The CDR3 spans 18 residues. Germline CDR1 SGHRS, CDR2 YFSETQ. J was trimmed by 0 bases and V by 2 bases; bases with no gene match: 5. The CDR3 DNA sequence: TGCGCCAGCAGCTTCGGGACTAGCGGGGGAGCTAGCACAGATACGCAGTATTTT. Translating gives CASSFGTSGGASTDTQYF.

The chain combines TRBV19 with TRBJ2-3, with 13 bases lining up with TRBD2. J lost 7 bases, V lost 6 bases, and 7 bases had no gene match. From germline, CDR1 is LNHDA and CDR2 SQIVND (reference sequence). There are 15 residues in the CDR3. The CDR3 protein is CASSPLAGGPNTQYF. The CDR3 nucleotides are TGTGCCAGTAGCCCACTAGCGGGAGGGCCGAATACGCAGTATTTT.

The V and J genes are TRBV7-9 and TRBJ2-7, with TRBD1 identical over 8 bases. CDR1 is SEHNR and CDR2 is FQNEAQ in the germline V gene (reference sequence). V dropped 4 bases and J dropped 3; count of bases not matched to a gene: 11. This CDR3 region has 16 residues. The CDR3 sequence is CASSSTGGKRFYEQYF. The CDR3 region has the DNA TGTGCCAGCAGCTCAACAGGGGGTAAACGTTTCTACGAGCAGTACTTC.

The V gene is TRBV6-5, the J gene TRBJ1-2; 11 bases align to TRBD1. In germline, CDR1 is MNHEY, CDR2 SVGAGI. This CDR3 has 15 residues. J lost 8 bases, V lost 4 bases, and 9 bases had no gene match. CDR3 sequence reads: CASSSPGTGGTGYTF. The CDR3 DNA is TGTGCCAGCAGTTCCCCCGGGACAGGGGGTACGGGCTACACCTTC.

The chain has TRBV18 and TRBJ2-2; 8 bases agree with TRBD2. Looked up from germline, CDR1 is KGHSH and CDR2 is LQKENI. Trimming cost V 3 bases and J 1 base; bases outside gene matches: 4. The CDR3 runs 16 residues. Written as DNA, the CDR3 is TGTGCCAGCTCACCTACTACTAGCGGGAACACCGGGGAGCTGTTTTTT. It translates to CASSPTTSGNTGELFF.

This sequence joins TRBV19 and TRBJ2-7, with 7 positions matching TRBD1. The trim removed 4 bases at V and 6 bases at J, leaving 6 bases unmatched. CDR1 LNHDA and CDR2 SQIVND come from the germline V gene (reference sequence). The CDR3 consists of 13 residues. The CDR3 region is CASSKDRAREQYF. CDR3 in DNA: TGTGCCAGTAGTAAAGACAGGGCGCGCGAGCAGTACTTC.

The chain recombines TRBV21-1 with TRBJ2-7; TRBD2, the table's D call, lacks a check against the DNA. TRBV21-1 is a documented pseudogene. The CDR3 length is 17 residues. The CDR3 is CASSKLASGPAGYEQYF. In DNA, the CDR3 is TGTGCCAGCAGCAAATTGGCTAGCGGCCCGGCGGGCTACGAGCAGTACTTC.

The chain employs TRBV6-5 and TRBJ2-6; D is possibly TRBD1 (6 bases). CDR3 length equals 15 residues. CDR1 and CDR2 from the germline V gene are MNHEY and SVGAGI. The V end lost 4 bases, the J end lost 1 base, and 8 bases lay between the germline ends. The CDR3 loop is CASSFRGSGANVLTF. The CDR3 DNA is TGTGCCAGCAGTTTCAGGGGATCTGGGGCCAACGTCCTGACTTTC.

This clone was seen only once. The rearrangement links TRBV3-1 (or the pseudogene TRBV3-2) to TRBJ2-7; 11 nucleotides match TRBD2. Germline trimming cut 4 bases from V and 0 bases from J; bases unmatched to any gene: 8. Germline-derived CDR1 and CDR2 are LGHDT and YNNKEL (reference sequence). There are 17 residues in the CDR3. The CDR3: CASSLQTSGTSSYEQYF. As DNA, the CDR3 is TGTGCCAGCAGCCTCCAGACTAGCGGGACTAGCTCCTACGAGCAGTACTTC.

The V gene is TRBV27, the J gene TRBJ2-3, with D possibly TRBD1 on 6 matching bases. This CDR3 comprises 14 residues. CDR1 MNHEY and CDR2 SMNVEV come from the germline V gene (reference sequence). Trimming took off 4 bases at V and 0 bases at J, with 8 bases between the two ends. The CDR3, as DNA: TGTGCCAGCAGTTACACAGGGAGCACAGATACGCAGTATTTT. Encoded protein: CASSYTGSTDTQYF.

The chain couples TRBV2 to TRBJ1-6, with 8 bases identical to TRBD1. The CDR3 totals 15 residues. The germline V gene encodes CDR1 SNHLY and CDR2 FYNNEI. Trimming cost V 4 bases and J 7 bases; bases outside gene matches: 6. The CDR3 here is CASSAQGAVNSPLHF. CDR3 DNA sequence: TGTGCCAGCAGTGCTCAGGGGGCAGTGAATTCACCCCTCCACTTT.

The chain employs TRBV10-3 and TRBJ2-3; D unclear. Germline CDR1 reads ENHRY; CDR2 reads SYGVKD. Trimming removed 1 base from V and 0 bases from J, with 8 bases in between. The CDR3 runs 15 residues. The CDR3 DNA sequence: TGTGCCATCAGTGAGTTCCCGCGGAGCACAGATACGCAGTATTTT. Its protein is CAISEFPRSTDTQYF.

This clone showed up just once. The chain uses TRBV7-3 and TRBJ1-2, with 7 bases matching TRBD1. Germline V lookup: CDR1 SGHTA, CDR2 FQGTGA. Trimming cost V 0 bases and J 3 bases; bases outside gene matches: 1. CDR3 length: 14 amino acids. CDR3 in amino acids: CASSLTGGDYGYTF. The CDR3, as DNA: TGTGCCAGCAGCTTAACAGGGGGCGACTATGGCTACACCTTC.

A single count supports this clone. This chain connects TRBV1 to TRBJ1-3; the table assigns TRBD1, which was not confirmed against the DNA. TRBV1 is a recognized pseudogene. The CDR3 runs to 18 residues. CDR3 sequence reads: CTSSHEPNDRDSGNTIYF. The CDR3 DNA sequence: TGCACCAGCAGCCATGAGCCGAACGACAGGGACTCTGGAAACACCATATATTTT.

This clone was counted between two and nine times. The chain is built from TRBV19 and TRBJ2-2, with TRBD1 matching over 8 bases. Germline values: CDR1 LNHDA, CDR2 SQIVND (reference sequence). The CDR3 loop spans 17 amino acids. V shed 3 bases and J 1 base; nucleotides not matched to a gene: 7. The CDR3 is CASSILPDRVNTGELFF. The DNA of the CDR3 is TGTGCCAGTAGTATTTTGCCGGACAGGGTGAACACCGGGGAGCTGTTTTTT.

The chain has TRBV27 and TRBJ1-5, with D uncertain. The CDR3 loop spans 13 amino acids. V dropped 6 bases and J dropped 0 bases, with 6 bases sitting between them. Per the germline V gene, CDR1 is MNHEY and CDR2 is SMNVEV (reference sequence). CDR3: CASRAYSNQPQHF. CDR3 coding DNA: TGTGCCAGCAGGGCATATAGCAATCAGCCCCAGCATTTT.

The CDR3 nucleotides are TGTGCCAGCAGTGCGGACAGGGCCCCACGGCAGCCCCAGCATTTT. Amino acid sequence: CASSADRAPRQPQHF. This rearrangement joins TRBV2 to TRBJ1-5, with 8 nucleotides matching TRBD1. V lost 4 bases, J lost 7 bases, and 9 bases stayed unmatched. The V gene's germline CDR1 is SNHLY and CDR2 FYNNEI. CDR3 size: 15 residues.

The rearrangement links TRBV29-1 to TRBJ1-4; possibly TRBD1 for D (5 bases). The CDR3 sequence is 13 residues long. V dropped 4 bases and J dropped 5 bases, with 11 bases sitting between them. Germline V gene data show CDR1 as SQVTM and CDR2 as ANQGSEA. CDR3 loop: CSVVGPGNEKLFF. The CDR3 nucleotides read TGCAGCGTTGTGGGCCCAGGGAATGAAAAACTGTTTTTT.

The chain carries TRBV28 and TRBJ1-2; tentative D call: TRBD1 (6 bases). The CDR3 has 14 amino acids. Germline CDR1 and CDR2: MDHEN and SYDVKM. Trimming took off 6 bases at V and 7 bases at J, with 18 bases between the two ends. CDR3 loop: CASSPTQQGLGYTF. The CDR3 DNA follows: TGTGCCAGCAGCCCCACCCAACAGGGCCTTGGCTACACCTTC.

The V call is TRBV27, the J call TRBJ1-6; no reliable D call. The CDR3 length is 15 residues. V lost 4 bases to trimming and J lost 0 bases, with 7 bases between them. The V gene's germline CDR1 is MNHEY and CDR2 SMNVEV (reference sequence). CDR3 in amino acids: CASSSPSSYNSPLHF. The CDR3, as DNA: TGTGCCAGCAGTTCACCTAGCTCCTATAATTCACCCCTCCACTTT.

This clone showed up just a few times. The V call is TRBV2, the J call TRBJ2-1; the match to TRBD2 covers 10 bases. V lost 5 bases and J lost 2; bases outside the gene matches: 3. Germline V lookup: CDR1 SNHLY, CDR2 FYNNEI. The CDR3 totals 15 residues. CDR3 in amino acids: CASSKTSGAYNEQFF. CDR3 DNA: TGTGCCAGCAGTAAAACTAGCGGGGCCTACAATGAGCAGTTCTTC.

The chain carries TRBV5-1 and TRBJ1-5, with a weak D call TRBD1 (5 bases). V was cut by 4 bases and J by 5 bases, with 13 bases left in between. CDR3 length equals 14 residues. Germline assignment: CDR1 SGHRS and CDR2 YFSETQ. In DNA form, the CDR3 reads TGCGCCAGCAGCCGGGAGGGGTTCGATCAGCCCCAGCATTTT. Encoded protein: CASSREGFDQPQHF.

The chain links TRBV28 to TRBJ2-3; TRBD2 matches 7 bases. The CDR3 contains 17 residues. Germline CDR1 and CDR2: MDHEN and SYDVKM. Losses at the gene ends were 2 bases for V and 4 bases for J; bases not matched to a gene: 12. The CDR3 nucleotides read TGTGCCAGCAGTTTAGGAGCTAGCGGATTCGGCCCAGATACGCAGTATTTT. Translation: CASSLGASGFGPDTQYF.

The rearrangement links TRBV19 to TRBJ1-5; 7 nucleotides line up with TRBD1. Germline CDR1 and CDR2: LNHDA and SQIVND (reference sequence). This CDR3 is built from 14 residues. V lost 6 bases to trimming and J lost 4 bases; unmatched junction nucleotides: 6. The CDR3 nucleotides read TGTGCCAGTAGACCAACAGGGGCTAATCAGCCCCAGCATTTT. Amino acid sequence: CASRPTGANQPQHF. Full variable domain (rest looked up from reference TRBV19 and TRBJ1-5): DGGITQSPKYLFRKEGQNVTLSCEQNLNHDAMYWYRQDPGQGLRLIYYSQIVNDFQKGDIAEGYSVSREKKESFPLTVTSAQKNPTAFYLCASRPTGANQPQHFGDGTRLSIL.